Here is one TCR beta chain with its context. Antigen unknown. Looked up from germline, CDR1 is SNHLY and CDR2 is FYNNEI. The V and J ends lost 3 bases and 2 bases, in that order; junction bases with no gene match: 6. The length of the CDR3 is 15 residues. This sample was taken from a study of CD8 T cells in ankylosing spondylitis. Study-wide results and limits: In ankylosing spondylitis blood, a motif of roughly eight highly homologous TCR beta variants appeared characteristic. Existing reports had already noted some motif variants in reactive arthritis synovial fluid and blood. Reportedly, significant enrichment of disease-linked clones occurred in matched ankylosing spondylitis synovial fluid. A CD8+ phenotype characterized the disease-linked clones, which were relatively rare in peripheral blood.

Generation of TCR beta libraries employed quantitative 5'-RACE incorporating molecular barcodes. From the 5' RACE reads, TCRdb called clonotypes with MiXCR, one entry per CDR3 protein. The sample lists 470,000 or so distinct CDR3 sequences, roughly 27% seen once, with about 0.92% in the top ten. Specimen: blood, either unsorted or a sorted T cell fraction (not recorded which). The rearrangement links TRBV2 to TRBJ2-7, with 8 bases that match TRBD1. The clonotype comes from a male donor with ankylosing spondylitis. The chain's CDR3 is CASSDGRGHPYEQYV. DNA of the CDR3: TGTGCCAGCAGTGATGGCAGGGGGCACCCCTACGAGCAGTACGTC.